In its sample, the clone carrying this T cell receptor beta chain was seen once. Its target is not known. The data were obtained in a study of shared clonotypes between healthy human individuals. Whole-study findings and limits: Among donors, clonotype sharing was expected to be affected by sequencing depth.

The method was immunoSEQ multiplex PCR; TCRdb's version includes in-frame clones alone and lacks a portion of them. The sample records 2 million to 3 million clones, over 85% being singletons. Sequenced sample: naive CD4+ T cells sorted from blood. Subset defined: CD45RA+ positively selected. The sequence was collected from a man in his late teens or twenties in good health.

The CDR3: CASSLNRARGSYEQYF. The CDR3 DNA is TGTGCCAGCAGCTTGAACAGGGCCCGCGGCTCCTACGAGCAGTACTTC. The V and J genes are TRBV7-2 and TRBJ2-7; a weak D match, TRBD1 (6 bases). CDR1 and CDR2 from the germline V gene are SGHTA and FQGNSA. CDR3 length equals 16 residues. Trimming removed 3 bases at V and 0 bases at J, with 15 bases between.